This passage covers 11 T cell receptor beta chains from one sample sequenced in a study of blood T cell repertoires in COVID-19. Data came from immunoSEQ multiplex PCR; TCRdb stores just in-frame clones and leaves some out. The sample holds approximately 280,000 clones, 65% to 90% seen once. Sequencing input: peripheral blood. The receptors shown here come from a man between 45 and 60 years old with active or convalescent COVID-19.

The CDR3 DNA is TGTGCCAGCACCACACTGAGGACAGGGACGAACACCGGGGAGCTGTTTTTT. This codes for CASTTLRTGTNTGELFF. The rearrangement joins TRBV11-2 to TRBJ2-2; 8 nucleotides agree with TRBD1. Unmatched junction bases numbered 10, after V lost 7 bases and J lost 0 bases. This CDR3 comprises 17 residues. Germline V gene data show CDR1 as SGHAT and CDR2 as FQNNGV.

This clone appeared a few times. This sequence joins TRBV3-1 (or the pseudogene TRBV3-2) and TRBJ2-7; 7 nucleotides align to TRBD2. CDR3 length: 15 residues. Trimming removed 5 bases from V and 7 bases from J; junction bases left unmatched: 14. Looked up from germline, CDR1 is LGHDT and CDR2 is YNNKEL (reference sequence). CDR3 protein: CASSNVLAAMVEQYF. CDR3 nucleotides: TGTGCCAGCAGCAACGTTCTAGCGGCTATGGTTGAGCAGTACTTC.

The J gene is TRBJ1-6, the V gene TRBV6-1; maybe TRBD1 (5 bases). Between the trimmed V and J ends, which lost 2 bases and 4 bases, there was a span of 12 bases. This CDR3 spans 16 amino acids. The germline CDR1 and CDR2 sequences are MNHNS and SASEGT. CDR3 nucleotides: TGTGCCAGCAGTGAACTCAGGGCAGAGTATAATTCACCCCTCCACTTT. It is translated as CASSELRAEYNSPLHF.

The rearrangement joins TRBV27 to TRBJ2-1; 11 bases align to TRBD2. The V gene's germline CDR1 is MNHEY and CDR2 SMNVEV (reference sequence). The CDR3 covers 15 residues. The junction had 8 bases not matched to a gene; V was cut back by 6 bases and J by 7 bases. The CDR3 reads CASSRSWTSGNEQFF. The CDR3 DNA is TGTGCCAGCAGCCGATCCTGGACTAGCGGGAATGAGCAGTTCTTC.

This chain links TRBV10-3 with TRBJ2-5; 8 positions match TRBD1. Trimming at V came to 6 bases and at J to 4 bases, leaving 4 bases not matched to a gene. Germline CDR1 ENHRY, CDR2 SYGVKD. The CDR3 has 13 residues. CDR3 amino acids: CAIRSGTGETQYF. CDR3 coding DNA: TGTGCCATCAGGTCCGGGACAGGAGAGACCCAGTACTTC.

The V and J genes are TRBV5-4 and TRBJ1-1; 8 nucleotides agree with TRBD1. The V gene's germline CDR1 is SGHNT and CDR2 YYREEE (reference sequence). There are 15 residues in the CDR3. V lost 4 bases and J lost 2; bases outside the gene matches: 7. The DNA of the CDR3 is TGTGCCAGCAGCCTCCCTCAGGGGGCCAACACTGAAGCTTTCTTT. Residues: CASSLPQGANTEAFF.

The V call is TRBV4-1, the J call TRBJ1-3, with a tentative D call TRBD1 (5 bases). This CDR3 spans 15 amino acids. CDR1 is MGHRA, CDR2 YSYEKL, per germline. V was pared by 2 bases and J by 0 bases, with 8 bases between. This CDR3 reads CASSQHTGSGNTIYF. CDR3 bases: TGCGCCAGCAGCCAACACACAGGCTCTGGAAACACCATATATTTT.

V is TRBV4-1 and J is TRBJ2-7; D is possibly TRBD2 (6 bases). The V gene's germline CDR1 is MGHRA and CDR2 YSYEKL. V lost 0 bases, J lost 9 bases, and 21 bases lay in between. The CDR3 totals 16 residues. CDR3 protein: CASSQDSSGRQGGQYF. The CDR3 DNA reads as TGCGCCAGCAGCCAAGATTCGTCGGGAAGGCAGGGAGGGCAGTACTTC.

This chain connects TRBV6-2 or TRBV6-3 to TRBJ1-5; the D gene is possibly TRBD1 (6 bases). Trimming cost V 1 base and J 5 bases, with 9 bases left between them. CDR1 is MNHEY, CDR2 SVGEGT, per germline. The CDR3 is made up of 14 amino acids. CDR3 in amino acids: CASSYFSGDQPQHF. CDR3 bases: TGTGCCAGCAGTTACTTTTCAGGGGATCAGCCCCAGCATTTT.

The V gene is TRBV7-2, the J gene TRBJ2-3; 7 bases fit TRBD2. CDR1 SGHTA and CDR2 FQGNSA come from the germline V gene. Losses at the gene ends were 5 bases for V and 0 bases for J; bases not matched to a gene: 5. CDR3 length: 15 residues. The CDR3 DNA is TGTGCCAGCAGCCAAGCGGGATCTAGCACAGATACGCAGTATTTT. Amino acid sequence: CASSQAGSSTDTQYF.

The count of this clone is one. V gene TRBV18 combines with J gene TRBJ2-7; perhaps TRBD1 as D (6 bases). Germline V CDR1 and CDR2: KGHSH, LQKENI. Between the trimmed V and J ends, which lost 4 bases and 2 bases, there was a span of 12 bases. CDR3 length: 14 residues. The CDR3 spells CASSQGQAPYEQYF. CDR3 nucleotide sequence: TGTGCCAGCTCACAGGGACAAGCCCCCTACGAGCAGTACTTC.